These 24 T cell receptor beta chains came from one sample sequenced in a study of blood T cell repertoires in COVID-19. The assay was immunoSEQ multiplex PCR, and TCRdb's table has in-frame clones only and misses some. This sample has some 35,000 clones; more than 70% occur once, and the top ten carry about 31%. Sequencing was performed on peripheral blood. Source of these receptors: a man between 65 and 85 years old with active COVID-19.

The chain joins TRBV5-1 to TRBJ2-7, with 10 bases matching TRBD1. Germline V gene sequence: CDR1 SGHRS, CDR2 YFSETQ. The CDR3 is made up of 15 amino acids. V was clipped by 4 bases and J by 1 base; unmatched bases: 5. CDR3 sequence reads: CASSVTGGQSYEQYF. DNA of the CDR3: TGCGCCAGCAGCGTGACAGGGGGCCAATCCTACGAGCAGTACTTC.

The genes are TRBV5-1 and TRBJ2-3; 12 bases are shared with TRBD2. This CDR3 spans 15 amino acids. In germline, CDR1 is SGHRS, CDR2 YFSETQ. V dropped 4 bases and J dropped 3; count of bases not matched to a gene: 3. The CDR3: CASSLTSGRTDTQYF. Here the CDR3 DNA reads TGCGCCAGCAGCCTGACTAGCGGGAGAACAGATACGCAGTATTTT.

The chain is built from TRBV4-3 and TRBJ2-1; D perhaps matches TRBD2 (6 bases). The CDR3 consists of 15 residues. Germline V gene sequence: CDR1 LGHNA, CDR2 YSLEER. V lost 4 bases and J 2 bases, leaving 12 bases between the germline ends. DNA for the CDR3: TGCGCCAGCAGCCCCGGGACTCGAGCCTACAATGAGCAGTTCTTC. This encodes CASSPGTRAYNEQFF.

This sequence joins TRBV27 and TRBJ1-1; D is unresolved. CDR3 length equals 13 residues. Trimming took 1 base from V and 1 from J, leaving 4 bases between them. In germline, CDR1 is MNHEY, CDR2 SMNVEV (reference sequence). DNA for the CDR3: TGTGCCAGCAGTTTATTTAGGAACACTGAAGCTTTCTTT. It encodes CASSLFRNTEAFF.

The rearrangement links TRBV6-5 to TRBJ2-2; 7 positions agree with TRBD1. Trimming removed 6 bases from V and 1 base from J; junction bases left unmatched: 2. The CDR3 is made up of 14 amino acids. Germline V gene sequence: CDR1 MNHEY, CDR2 SVGAGI. The DNA for the CDR3 is TGTGCCAGCAGCAGGGGGTTGAACACCGGGGAGCTGTTTTTT. The encoded protein is CASSRGLNTGELFF.

The rearrangement links TRBV5-5 to TRBJ2-1; 10 bases align to TRBD2. Germline V lookup: CDR1 SGHKS, CDR2 YYEKEE (reference sequence). The CDR3 contains 17 residues. V dropped 1 base and J dropped 4; count of bases not matched to a gene: 8. The CDR3 region has the DNA TGTGCCAGCAGCTTGCTAGCGGGAGTGAATATTTACAATGAGCAGTTCTTC. This gives the protein CASSLLAGVNIYNEQFF.

The chain couples TRBV5-8 to TRBJ1-2, with 9 bases that match TRBD1. V lost 4 bases, J lost 5 bases, and 9 bases stayed unmatched. The germline V gene encodes CDR1 SGHTS and CDR2 YDEGEE. The length of the CDR3 is 15 residues. The CDR3 protein is CASSPRDREGYGYTF. The CDR3 DNA follows: TGTGCCAGCAGCCCCCGGGACAGGGAGGGATATGGCTACACCTTC.

The chain is built from TRBV28 and TRBJ1-5; D unresolved. Germline loops: CDR1 MDHEN, CDR2 SYDVKM. Between the trimmed V and J ends, which lost 4 bases and 6 bases, there was a span of 7 bases. The CDR3 has 12 residues. CDR3 loop: CASSSRRQPQHF. The CDR3 DNA follows: TGTGCCAGCAGTTCCCGTCGTCAGCCCCAGCATTTT.

The V gene is TRBV28, the J gene TRBJ2-1, with 7 positions matching TRBD2. J lost 7 bases, V lost 6 bases, and 3 bases had no gene match. Per the germline V gene, CDR1 is MDHEN and CDR2 is SYDVKM. The CDR3 runs to 12 residues. The CDR3 DNA reads TGTGCCAGCAGCTTCGGGAGGAATGAGCAGTTCTTC. Translating it yields CASSFGRNEQFF.

This clone appeared a few times. The V call is TRBV28, the J call TRBJ1-2, with 11 bases that match TRBD1. Losses at the gene ends were 4 bases for V and 4 bases for J; bases not matched to a gene: 2. This CDR3 is 14 amino acids long. Germline loops: CDR1 MDHEN, CDR2 SYDVKM. This CDR3 reads CASSYGTGGYGYTF. In DNA form, the CDR3 reads TGTGCCAGCAGTTACGGGACAGGGGGCTATGGCTACACCTTC.

This chain links TRBV5-1 with TRBJ2-5, with D possibly being TRBD2 (7 bases). The germline V gene encodes CDR1 SGHRS and CDR2 YFSETQ. V lost 3 bases and J 4 bases, leaving 16 bases between the germline ends. There are 15 residues in the CDR3. CDR3 region: CASSSGRGARETQYF. As DNA, the CDR3 is TGCGCCAGCAGCTCGGGCCGGGGGGCCAGAGAGACCCAGTACTTC.

The V gene is TRBV11-3, the J gene TRBJ2-7; TRBD1 might be the D (7 bases). Germline V CDR1 and CDR2: SGHNT, YENEEA. CDR3 length: 12 residues. The V end lost 5 bases, the J end lost 5 bases, and 10 bases lay between the germline ends. CDR3 sequence (DNA): TGTGCCAGCAGCCAGGGGGGAGACGAGCAGTACTTC. Translation: CASSQGGDEQYF.

The genes are TRBV23-1 and TRBJ2-5; TRBD2 matches 8 bases. TRBV23-1 is filed as an ORF, its function uncertain. The CDR3 runs 15 residues. V trimming: 1 base; J trimming: 0 bases; junction bases outside the gene matches: 1. The CDR3 sequence: CASSQWTSNQETQYF. For the CDR3, the DNA is TGCGCCAGCAGTCAATGGACTAGCAACCAAGAGACCCAGTACTTC.

This clone was seen a few times. The V call is TRBV11-3, the J call TRBJ1-1, with 7 bases lining up with TRBD1. CDR1 is SGHNT and CDR2 is YENEEA in the germline V gene. V was pared by 5 bases and J by 1 base, with 4 bases of the junction left unmatched. This CDR3 region has 14 residues. CDR3 amino acids: CASSPGQTNTEAFF. The CDR3 DNA is TGTGCCAGCAGCCCGGGACAGACGAACACTGAAGCTTTCTTT.

The count of this clone is one. The chain joins TRBV24-1 to TRBJ2-1; 7 bases match TRBD2. The CDR3 is 13 residues long. After removal of 4 bases from V and 12 bases from J, the junction contained 8 bases not matched to a gene. The germline V gene has CDR1 KGHDR and CDR2 SFDVKD. Here the CDR3 DNA reads TGTGCCACCAGTGAACCCGGGGGGAGGGGGCAGTTCTTC. Protein: CATSEPGGRGQFF.

The chain combines TRBV28 with TRBJ2-3, with 15 bases identical to TRBD2. This CDR3 spans 16 amino acids. Germline CDR1 reads MDHEN; CDR2 reads SYDVKM. V trimming: 4 bases; J trimming: 11 bases; junction bases outside the gene matches: 10. CDR3 protein: CASSWGLAGGEQGQYF. CDR3 in DNA: TGTGCCAGCAGTTGGGGACTAGCGGGGGGCGAACAGGGGCAGTATTTT.

The chain combines TRBV2 with TRBJ2-2; 12 bases are shared with TRBD1. Germline V gene data show CDR1 as SNHLY and CDR2 as FYNNEI. The CDR3 spans 15 residues. With V trimmed by 10 bases and J by 7 bases, 10 bases remained unmatched. The CDR3, as DNA: TGTGCCACATTGGGACAGGGGGCCCGGAACGGGGAGCTGTTTTTT. It encodes CATLGQGARNGELFF. The full variable domain, its missing parts supplied by reference TRBV2 and TRBJ2-2, is EPEVTQTPSHQVTQMGQEVILRCVPISNHLYFYWYRQILGQKVEFLVSFYNNEISEKSEIFDDQFSVERPDGSNFTLKIRSTKLEDSAMYFCATLGQGARNGELFFGEGSRLTVL.

This clone appeared once. J is TRBJ2-3 and V is TRBV18, with D tentatively TRBD2 (7 bases). The germline V gene has CDR1 KGHSH and CDR2 LQKENI. Trimming shortened V by 11 bases and J by 1 base, and 16 bases separated the two germline ends. CDR3 size: 14 residues. CDR3 DNA: TGTGCCTCCTCTAGGGGGGGCGGCACAGATACGCAGTATTTT. Amino acids: CASSRGGGTDTQYF.

The chain links TRBV6-1 to TRBJ1-2, with D unresolved. CDR3 size: 16 residues. The germline gives CDR1 MNHNS, CDR2 SASEGT. V lost 4 bases and J lost 2, with 17 bases in between. The CDR3 is CASSAGTPWANYGYTF. CDR3 nucleotides: TGTGCCAGCAGTGCCGGAACACCGTGGGCGAACTATGGCTACACCTTC.

This chain links TRBV5-1 with TRBJ1-2; D may be TRBD1 (5 bases). Trimming removed 0 bases from V and 4 bases from J, with 13 bases in between. CDR1 is SGHRS and CDR2 is YFSETQ in the germline V gene. This CDR3 has 15 residues. CDR3 DNA sequence: TGCGCCAGCAGCTTGGAAGGGGCTTTTAGCTATGGCTACACCTTC. Its protein is CASSLEGAFSYGYTF.

As DNA, the CDR3 is TGCGCCAGCAGCCTGCAGGGGGGAACAGATACGCAGTATTTT. Its translation: CASSLQGGTDTQYF. The J gene is TRBJ2-3, the V gene TRBV5-1; TRBD1 is a possible D gene (7 bases). Germline assignment: CDR1 SGHRS and CDR2 YFSETQ. V lost 4 bases and J 3 bases, leaving 12 bases between the germline ends. The CDR3 covers 14 residues.

The chain employs TRBV30 and TRBJ2-5, with D uncertain. CDR1 and CDR2 (germline): GTSNPN, SVGIG (reference sequence). The CDR3 sequence is 13 residues long. The germline V and J ends were trimmed by 2 bases and 5 bases, with 12 bases remaining between them. CDR3 sequence: CAWSLGSPETQYF. The CDR3 DNA is TGTGCCTGGAGTTTAGGTAGCCCGGAGACCCAGTACTTC.

The chain joins TRBV18 to TRBJ2-6; perhaps TRBD1 as D (5 bases). CDR1 and CDR2 (germline): KGHSH, LQKENI. This CDR3 spans 16 amino acids. The germline V and J ends were trimmed by 4 bases and 0 bases, with 10 bases remaining between them. This chain's CDR3 is CASSHYRSSGANVLTF. The CDR3 region has the DNA TGTGCCAGCTCACACTACAGGAGCTCTGGGGCCAACGTCCTGACTTTC.

V usage is TRBV7-6 and J usage is TRBJ2-1, with TRBD2 matching 8 bases. The ends lost 7 bases at V and 9 bases at J; junction bases unmatched: 17. CDR1 is SGHVS and CDR2 is FNYEAQ in the germline V gene. The CDR3 is 16 residues long. The CDR3 spells CASTQLAVLAGGEQFF. The CDR3 DNA sequence: TGTGCCAGCACCCAGTTGGCGGTGCTAGCGGGCGGTGAGCAGTTCTTC.